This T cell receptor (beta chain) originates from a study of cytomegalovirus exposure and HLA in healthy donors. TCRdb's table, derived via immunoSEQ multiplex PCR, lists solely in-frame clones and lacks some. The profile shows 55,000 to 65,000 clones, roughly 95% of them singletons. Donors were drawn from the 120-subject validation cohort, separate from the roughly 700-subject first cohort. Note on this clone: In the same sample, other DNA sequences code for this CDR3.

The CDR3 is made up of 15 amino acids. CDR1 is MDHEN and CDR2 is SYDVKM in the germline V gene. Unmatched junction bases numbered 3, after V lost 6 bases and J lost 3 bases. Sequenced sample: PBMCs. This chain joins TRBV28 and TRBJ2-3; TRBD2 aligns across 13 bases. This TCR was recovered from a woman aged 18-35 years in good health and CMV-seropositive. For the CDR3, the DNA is TGTGCCAGCAGCCCGGGACTAGCGGGAACAGATACGCAGTATTTT. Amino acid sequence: CASSPGLAGTDTQYF.